What follows are 17 T cell receptor beta chains derived from one specimen sequenced in a study of T cell responses to AZD1222 COVID-19 vaccine. Libraries were prepared by immunoSEQ multiplex PCR; TCRdb keeps only in-frame clonotypes and omits some of them. The sample holds tens of thousands of clones, about 88% seen once. The sequencing used peripheral blood, collected on day 0 of AZD1222 vaccination. The receptors stem from an adult in good health.

V gene TRBV19 combines with J gene TRBJ2-7, with a possible D match to TRBD1 (6 bases). Trimming cost V 3 bases and J 6 bases, with 9 bases left between them. This CDR3 is built from 12 residues. CDR1 is LNHDA and CDR2 is SQIVND in the germline V gene (reference sequence). DNA for the CDR3: TGTGCCAGTAGTATCACAGGGACCGAGCAGTACTTC. It yields the protein CASSITGTEQYF.

The chain couples TRBV11-3 to TRBJ2-2; D may match TRBD1 or TRBD2 (5 bases each). The CDR3 runs 15 residues. Trimming removed 1 base at V and 1 base at J, with 7 bases between. Germline CDR1 SGHNT, CDR2 YENEEA. The CDR3 is CASSLGGKNTGELFF. CDR3 in DNA: TGTGCCAGCAGCTTAGGGGGGAAGAACACCGGGGAGCTGTTTTTT.

The count of this clone is one. CDR3 nucleotide sequence: TGTGCCAGCAAATCCCCGGGACAGGGGGCGCAAGGCTACACCTTC. Its translation: CASKSPGQGAQGYTF. The chain has TRBV28 and TRBJ1-2; 12 bases align to TRBD1. V dropped 7 bases and J dropped 8; count of bases not matched to a gene: 11. Germline CDR1 is MDHEN and CDR2 is SYDVKM. The CDR3 is 15 residues long.

This rearrangement joins TRBV6-5 to TRBJ1-2; D might be TRBD1 (6 bases). CDR3 length: 11 residues. Germline loops: CDR1 MNHEY, CDR2 SVGAGI. Written as DNA, the CDR3 is TGTGTTTTGAGGGGGAGCTATGGCTACACCTTC. Translating gives CVLRGSYGYTF.

The chain couples TRBV18 to TRBJ2-1; tentatively, D is TRBD1 or TRBD2 (5 bases each). V gave up 0 bases and J gave up 1 base, with 10 bases separating them. Germline V gene data show CDR1 as KGHSH and CDR2 as LQKENI. The length of the CDR3 is 16 residues. DNA of the CDR3: TGTGCCAGCTCACCACCCTGGGGGAGATCCTACAATGAGCAGTTCTTC. It is translated as CASSPPWGRSYNEQFF.

This chain uses TRBV27 with TRBJ1-6; the match to TRBD1 covers 7 bases. Trimming cost V 5 bases and J 10 bases; bases outside gene matches: 11. Germline CDR1 and CDR2: MNHEY and SMNVEV (reference sequence). CDR3 length: 15 amino acids. The CDR3 DNA is TGTGCCAGCAGTGTCCCCGACAGGGAAGTGTCACCCCTCCACTTT. This translates into CASSVPDREVSPLHF.

This chain links TRBV10-1 with TRBJ2-7, with D unclear. The CDR3 extends over 13 amino acids. V was pared by 4 bases and J by 4 bases, with 11 bases between. Germline loops: CDR1 WNHNN, CDR2 SYGVQD (reference sequence). The CDR3 loop is CASSVARLYEQYF. CDR3 DNA: TGCGCCAGCAGTGTAGCCAGGCTTTACGAGCAGTACTTC.

J is TRBJ1-1 and V is TRBV19; D is possibly TRBD1 (6 bases). This CDR3 has 18 amino acids. The V gene lost 1 base and the J gene lost 0 bases, with 18 bases spanning the gap. Germline CDR1 and CDR2: LNHDA and SQIVND (reference sequence). The CDR3 DNA follows: TGTGCCAGTAGTATAGCAGCAGGAACTGGGGGCTTGAACACTGAAGCTTTCTTT. It codes for CASSIAAGTGGLNTEAFF.

J is TRBJ2-4 and V is TRBV28, with TRBD1 matching 9 bases. CDR1 is MDHEN, CDR2 SYDVKM, per germline. After removal of 7 bases from V and 6 bases from J, the junction contained 7 bases not matched to a gene. This CDR3 is 14 amino acids long. As DNA, the CDR3 is TGTGCCAGCACTTCCCCGACAGGGGGAAACATTCAGTACTTC. Its translation is CASTSPTGGNIQYF.

This clone was found once. V gene TRBV12-3 or TRBV12-4 combines with J gene TRBJ1-1; no reliable D call. The CDR3 contains 13 residues. V was pared by 6 bases and J by 0 bases, with 8 bases between. CDR3 residues: CASSGNLNTEAFF. The CDR3 DNA follows: TGTGCCAGCAGCGGGAATTTGAACACTGAAGCTTTCTTT.

This sequence joins TRBV27 and TRBJ1-5; TRBD1 might be the D (6 bases). The CDR3 sequence is 14 residues long. V lost 6 bases and J lost 4, with 13 bases in between. Germline-derived CDR1 and CDR2 are MNHEY and SMNVEV (reference sequence). CDR3 sequence: CASRPQGKNQPQHF. The DNA for the CDR3 is TGTGCCAGCAGGCCACAGGGAAAGAATCAGCCCCAGCATTTT.

J is TRBJ2-5 and V is TRBV15, with 10 bases aligning to TRBD2. Looked up from germline, CDR1 is LNHNV and CDR2 is YYDKDF (reference sequence). The length of the CDR3 is 13 residues. Trimming cost V 8 bases and J 3 bases; bases outside gene matches: 3. In nucleotides, the CDR3 is TGTGCCACCGGGCTAGCGGGAGAAGAGACCCAGTACTTC. It translates to CATGLAGEETQYF.

The rearrangement joins TRBV19 to TRBJ1-1; tentatively, D is TRBD1 (5 bases). CDR1 is LNHDA and CDR2 is SQIVND in the germline V gene (reference sequence). This CDR3 spans 10 amino acids. CDR3 in amino acids: CRGMNTEAFF. CDR3 nucleotide sequence: TGTCGGGGCATGAACACTGAAGCTTTCTTT.

The chain has TRBV7-9 and TRBJ2-4; perhaps TRBD2 as D (6 bases). The ends were cut back, 5 bases at V and 10 bases at J, with 15 bases in the middle. The length of the CDR3 is 13 residues. Germline V lookup: CDR1 SEHNR, CDR2 FQNEAQ (reference sequence). The CDR3 sequence: CASSRASVNIQYF. Here the CDR3 DNA reads TGTGCCAGCAGCAGGGCTAGCGTAAATATTCAGTACTTC.

The chain is built from TRBV2 and TRBJ1-3; no clear D gene. CDR3 length: 15 residues. The ends were cut back, 5 bases at V and 4 bases at J, with 15 bases in the middle. The germline gives CDR1 SNHLY, CDR2 FYNNEI. DNA of the CDR3: TGTGCCAGCAGTCAGGAGATGGGTCCCGGAAACACCATATATTTT. It yields the protein CASSQEMGPGNTIYF.

This clone was observed a single time. The gene calls are TRBV6-2 or TRBV6-3 and TRBJ1-3; possible D gene TRBD1, 5 bases. The V end was cut by 2 bases, the J end by 0 bases, with 17 bases between. The CDR3 contains 18 residues. Germline V gene lookup returns CDR1 MNHEY and CDR2 SVGEGT. This chain's CDR3 is CASSYTGTLRLSGNTIYF. CDR3 bases: TGTGCCAGCAGTTACACCGGGACTCTCCGCCTCTCTGGAAACACCATATATTTT.

This chain joins TRBV6-2 or TRBV6-3 and TRBJ2-7; tentatively, D is TRBD1 or TRBD2 (5 bases each). CDR3 length equals 13 residues. Germline values: CDR1 MNHEY, CDR2 SVGEGT. V dropped 5 bases and J dropped 4 bases, with 12 bases sitting between them. The chain's CDR3 is CASSRTGRYEQYF. The CDR3 DNA reads as TGTGCCAGCAGTCGGACGGGGCGGTACGAGCAGTACTTC.